This entry describes one TCR beta chain. Its antigen is unknown. This sample is drawn from a study of T cell responses to AZD1222 COVID-19 vaccine. Generated by immunoSEQ multiplex PCR, the TCRdb table keeps only in-frame clones and is missing some. The sample has 120,000 to 150,000 clones, roughly 86% seen once. Study-wide findings and caveats: None of the repertoires were sampled until the peak T cell response had passed. Receipt of two AZD1222 doses was followed by a rise in Spike-specific TCR breadth and depth. Most donors were white British and more were female, and clonal diversity was possibly underestimated.

Per germline, CDR1 SEHNR and CDR2 FQNEAQ (reference sequence). Unmatched junction bases numbered 6, after V lost 0 bases and J lost 6 bases. This CDR3 has 15 amino acids. The chain joins TRBV7-9 to TRBJ2-7; 9 bases align to TRBD2. The TCR sequence derives from an adult who received the AZD1222 COVID-19 vaccine. The material was peripheral blood, obtained 28 days after the second AZD1222 dose. The CDR3 region is CASSLAEGGRVEQYF. The CDR3 bases are TGTGCCAGCAGCTTAGCGGAAGGCGGGAGGGTCGAGCAGTACTTC.